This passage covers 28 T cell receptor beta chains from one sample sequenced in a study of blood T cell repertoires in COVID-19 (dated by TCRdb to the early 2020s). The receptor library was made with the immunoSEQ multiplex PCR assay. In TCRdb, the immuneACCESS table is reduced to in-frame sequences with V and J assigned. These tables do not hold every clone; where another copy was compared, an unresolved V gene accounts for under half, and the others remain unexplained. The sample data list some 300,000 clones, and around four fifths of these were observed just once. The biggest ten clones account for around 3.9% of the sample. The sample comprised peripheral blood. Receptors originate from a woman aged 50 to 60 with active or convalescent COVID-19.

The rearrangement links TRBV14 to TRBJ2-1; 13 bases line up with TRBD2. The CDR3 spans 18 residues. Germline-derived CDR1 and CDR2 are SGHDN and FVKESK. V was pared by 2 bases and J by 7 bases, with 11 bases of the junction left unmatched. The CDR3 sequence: CASSQLGLAGSPANEQFF. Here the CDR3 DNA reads TGTGCCAGCAGCCAACTGGGACTAGCGGGATCCCCCGCGAATGAGCAGTTCTTC.

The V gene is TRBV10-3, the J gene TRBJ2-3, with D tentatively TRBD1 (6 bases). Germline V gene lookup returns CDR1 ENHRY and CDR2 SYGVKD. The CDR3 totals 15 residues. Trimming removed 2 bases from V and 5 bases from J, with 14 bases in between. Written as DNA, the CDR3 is TGTGCCATCAGTGAGGCCACCCAGGGGCTAGATACGCAGTATTTT. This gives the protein CAISEATQGLDTQYF.

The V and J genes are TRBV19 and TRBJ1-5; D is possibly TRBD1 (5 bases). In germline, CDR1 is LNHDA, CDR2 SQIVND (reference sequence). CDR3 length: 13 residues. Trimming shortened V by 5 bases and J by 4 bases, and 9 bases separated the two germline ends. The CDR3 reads CASSFDRNQPQHF. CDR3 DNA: TGTGCCAGTAGTTTTGACAGAAATCAGCCCCAGCATTTT. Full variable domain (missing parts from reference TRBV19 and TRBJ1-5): DGGITQSPKYLFRKEGQNVTLSCEQNLNHDAMYWYRQDPGQGLRLIYYSQIVNDFQKGDIAEGYSVSREKKESFPLTVTSAQKNPTAFYLCASSFDRNQPQHFGDGTRLSIL.

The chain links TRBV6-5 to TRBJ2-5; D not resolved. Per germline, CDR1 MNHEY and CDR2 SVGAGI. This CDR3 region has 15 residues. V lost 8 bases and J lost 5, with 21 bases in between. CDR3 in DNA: TGTGCCAGCCGTCCACTGGTGACTGCAACTGAGACCCAGTACTTC. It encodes CASRPLVTATETQYF.

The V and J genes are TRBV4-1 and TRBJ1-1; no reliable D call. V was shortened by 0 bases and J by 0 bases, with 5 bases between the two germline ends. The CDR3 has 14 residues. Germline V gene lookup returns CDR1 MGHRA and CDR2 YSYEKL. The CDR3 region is CASSQDRLNTEAFF. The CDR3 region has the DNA TGCGCCAGCAGCCAAGACAGGTTGAACACTGAAGCTTTCTTT.

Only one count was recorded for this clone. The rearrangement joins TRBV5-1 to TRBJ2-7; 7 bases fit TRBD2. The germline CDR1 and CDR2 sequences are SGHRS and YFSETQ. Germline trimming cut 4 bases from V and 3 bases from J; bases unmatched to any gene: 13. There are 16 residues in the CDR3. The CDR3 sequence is CASSRTSGTGGYEQYF. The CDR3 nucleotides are TGCGCCAGCAGCCGCACCAGCGGGACGGGGGGCTACGAGCAGTACTTC.

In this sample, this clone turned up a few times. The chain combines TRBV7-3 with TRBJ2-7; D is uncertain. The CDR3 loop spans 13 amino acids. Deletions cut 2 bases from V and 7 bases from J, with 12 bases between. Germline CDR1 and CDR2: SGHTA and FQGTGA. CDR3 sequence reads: CASSLSTRSEQYF. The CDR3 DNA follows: TGTGCCAGCAGCTTATCCACCAGGTCGGAGCAGTACTTC.

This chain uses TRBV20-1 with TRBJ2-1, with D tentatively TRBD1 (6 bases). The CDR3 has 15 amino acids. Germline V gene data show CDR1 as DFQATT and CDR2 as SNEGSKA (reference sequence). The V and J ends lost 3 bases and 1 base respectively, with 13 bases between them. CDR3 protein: CSASLDSRSYNEQFF. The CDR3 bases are TGCAGTGCTAGTTTGGACAGTCGATCCTACAATGAGCAGTTCTTC.

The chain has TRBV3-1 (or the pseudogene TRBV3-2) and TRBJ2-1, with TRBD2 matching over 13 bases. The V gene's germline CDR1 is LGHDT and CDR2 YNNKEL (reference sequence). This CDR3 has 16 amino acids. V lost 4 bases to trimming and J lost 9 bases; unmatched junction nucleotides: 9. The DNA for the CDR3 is TGTGCCAGCAGCCGCGGACTAGCGGGAGCCATGAGTGAGCAGTTCTTC. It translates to CASSRGLAGAMSEQFF.

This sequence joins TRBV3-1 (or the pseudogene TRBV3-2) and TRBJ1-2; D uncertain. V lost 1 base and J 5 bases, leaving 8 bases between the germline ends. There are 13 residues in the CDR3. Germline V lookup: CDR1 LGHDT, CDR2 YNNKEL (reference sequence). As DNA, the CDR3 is TGTGCCAGCAGCCAAGTCGACTCTTATGGCTACACCTTC. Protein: CASSQVDSYGYTF.

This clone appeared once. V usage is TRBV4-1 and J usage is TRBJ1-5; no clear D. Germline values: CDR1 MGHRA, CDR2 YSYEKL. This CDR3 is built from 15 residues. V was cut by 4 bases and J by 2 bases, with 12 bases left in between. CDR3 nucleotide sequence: TGCGCCAGCAGCCGGGGAGACTGGGGCAATCAGCCCCAGCATTTT. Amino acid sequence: CASSRGDWGNQPQHF.

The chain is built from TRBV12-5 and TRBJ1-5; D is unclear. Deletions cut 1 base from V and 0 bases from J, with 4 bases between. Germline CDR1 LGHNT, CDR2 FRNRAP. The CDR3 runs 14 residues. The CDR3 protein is CASGLELSNQPQHF. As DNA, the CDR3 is TGTGCTAGTGGTTTGGAGCTTAGCAATCAGCCCCAGCATTTT.

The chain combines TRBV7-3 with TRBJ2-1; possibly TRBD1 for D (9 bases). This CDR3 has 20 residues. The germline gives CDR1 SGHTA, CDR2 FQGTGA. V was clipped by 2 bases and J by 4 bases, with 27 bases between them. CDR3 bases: TGTGCCAGCAGCTTATTAGGACAGGGGAACAGCGGGAGAGTATACAATGAGCAGTTCTTC. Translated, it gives CASSLLGQGNSGRVYNEQFF.

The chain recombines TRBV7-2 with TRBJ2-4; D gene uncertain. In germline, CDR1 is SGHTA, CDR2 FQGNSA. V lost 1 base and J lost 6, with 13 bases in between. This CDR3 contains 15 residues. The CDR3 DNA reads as TGTGCCAGCAGCTTAGGACTTCGGATGGGAAACATTCAGTACTTC. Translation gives CASSLGLRMGNIQYF.

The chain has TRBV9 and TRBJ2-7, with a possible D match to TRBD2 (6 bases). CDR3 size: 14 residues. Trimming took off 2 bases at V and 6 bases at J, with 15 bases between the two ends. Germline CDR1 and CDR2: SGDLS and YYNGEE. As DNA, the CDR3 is TGTGCCAGCAGCGTTGGTTCGGGAGCGGGCGAGCAGTACTTC. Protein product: CASSVGSGAGEQYF.

The CDR3 nucleotides are TGCGCCAGCAGCTTATCGGGGACTGAAGCTTTCTTT. Translating gives CASSLSGTEAFF. This chain uses TRBV5-1 with TRBJ1-1, with D hard to call. Trimming took 2 bases from V and 5 from J, leaving 7 bases between them. This CDR3 comprises 12 residues. The germline V gene has CDR1 SGHRS and CDR2 YFSETQ.

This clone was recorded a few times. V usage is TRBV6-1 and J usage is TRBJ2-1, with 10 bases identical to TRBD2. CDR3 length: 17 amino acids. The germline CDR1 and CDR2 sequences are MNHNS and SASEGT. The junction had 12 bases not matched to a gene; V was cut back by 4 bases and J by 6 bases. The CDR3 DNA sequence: TGTGCCAGCAGTGCCCTAAAATCCAGCGGGAGGGCCAATGAGCAGTTCTTC. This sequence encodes CASSALKSSGRANEQFF.

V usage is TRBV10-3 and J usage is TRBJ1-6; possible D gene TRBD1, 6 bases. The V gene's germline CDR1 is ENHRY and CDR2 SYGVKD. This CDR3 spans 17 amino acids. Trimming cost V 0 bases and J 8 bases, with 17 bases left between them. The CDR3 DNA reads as TGTGCCATCAGTGAGTCCCGGACTAGGGGGACGGATTCACCCCTCCACTTT. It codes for CAISESRTRGTDSPLHF.

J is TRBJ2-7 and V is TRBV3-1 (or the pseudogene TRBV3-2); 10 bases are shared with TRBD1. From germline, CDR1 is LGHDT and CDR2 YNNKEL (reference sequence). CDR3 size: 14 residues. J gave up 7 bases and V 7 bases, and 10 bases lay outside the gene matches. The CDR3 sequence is CASTPTGGVGEQYF. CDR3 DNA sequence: TGTGCCAGCACCCCGACAGGGGGCGTGGGGGAGCAGTACTTC.

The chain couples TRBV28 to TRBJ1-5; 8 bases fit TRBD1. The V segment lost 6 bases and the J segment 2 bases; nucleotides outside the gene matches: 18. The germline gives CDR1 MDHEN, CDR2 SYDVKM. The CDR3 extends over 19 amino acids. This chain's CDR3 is CASSRDRSLREYGNQPQHF. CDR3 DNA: TGTGCCAGCAGCCGGGACAGGTCACTCCGCGAATATGGCAATCAGCCCCAGCATTTT.

Here the CDR3 reads CASSFDGSGNTIYF. In DNA, the CDR3 is TGCGCCAGCAGCTTCGACGGGTCTGGAAACACCATATATTTT. The chain has TRBV5-1 and TRBJ1-3; D is uncertain. CDR3 size: 14 residues. CDR1 and CDR2 (germline): SGHRS, YFSETQ. V dropped 2 bases and J dropped 1 base, with 7 bases sitting between them.

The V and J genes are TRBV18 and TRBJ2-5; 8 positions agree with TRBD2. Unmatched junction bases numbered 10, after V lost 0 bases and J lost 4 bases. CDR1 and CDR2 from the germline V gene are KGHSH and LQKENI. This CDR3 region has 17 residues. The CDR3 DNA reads TGTGCCAGCTCACCACCCTTACCGGGACTAGGGGCAGAGACCCAGTACTTC. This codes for CASSPPLPGLGAETQYF.

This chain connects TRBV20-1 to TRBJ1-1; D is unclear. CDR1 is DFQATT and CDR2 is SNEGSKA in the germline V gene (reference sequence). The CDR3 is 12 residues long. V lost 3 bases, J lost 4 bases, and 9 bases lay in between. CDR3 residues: CSASPLSTEAFF. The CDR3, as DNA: TGCAGTGCTAGTCCATTGAGCACTGAAGCTTTCTTT.

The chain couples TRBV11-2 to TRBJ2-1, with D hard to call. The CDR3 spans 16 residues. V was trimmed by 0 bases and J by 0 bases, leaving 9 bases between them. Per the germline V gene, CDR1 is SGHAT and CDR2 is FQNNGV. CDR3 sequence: CASSLDGASSYNEQFF. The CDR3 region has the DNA TGTGCCAGCAGCTTAGATGGAGCCAGCTCCTACAATGAGCAGTTCTTC.

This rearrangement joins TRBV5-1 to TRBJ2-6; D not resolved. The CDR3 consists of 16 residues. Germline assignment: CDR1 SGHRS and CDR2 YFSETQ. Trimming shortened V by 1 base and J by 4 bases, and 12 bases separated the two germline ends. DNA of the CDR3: TGCGCCAGCAGCTTGCCGTCACGGTGGGGGGCCAACGTCCTGACTTTC. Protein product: CASSLPSRWGANVLTF.

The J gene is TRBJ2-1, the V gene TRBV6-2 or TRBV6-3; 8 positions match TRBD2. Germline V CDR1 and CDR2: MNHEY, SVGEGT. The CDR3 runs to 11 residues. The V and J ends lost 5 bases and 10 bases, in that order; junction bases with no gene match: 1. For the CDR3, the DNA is TGTGCCAGCAGTAGACTAGCGGAGCAGTTCTTC. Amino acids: CASSRLAEQFF.

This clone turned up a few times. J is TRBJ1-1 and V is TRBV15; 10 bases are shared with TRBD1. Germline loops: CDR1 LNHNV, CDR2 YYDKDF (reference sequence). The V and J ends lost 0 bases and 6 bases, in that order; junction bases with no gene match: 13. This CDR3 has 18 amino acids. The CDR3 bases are TGTGCCACCAGCAGAGAGGGACAGGGGCTTCTAAGGTCAGCTGAAGCTTTCTTT. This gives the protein CATSREGQGLLRSAEAFF.

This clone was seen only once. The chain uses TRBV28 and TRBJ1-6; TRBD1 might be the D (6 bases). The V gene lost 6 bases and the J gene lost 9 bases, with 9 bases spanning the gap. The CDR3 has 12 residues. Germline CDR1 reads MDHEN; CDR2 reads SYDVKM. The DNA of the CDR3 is TGTGCCAGCAGGGACAGTGGTTCACCCCTCCACTTT. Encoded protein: CASRDSGSPLHF.